These T cell receptor beta chains were read from a single sample in a study of blood T cell repertoires in COVID-19. Clones were read by immunoSEQ multiplex PCR, and TCRdb kept only the in-frame ones, dropping some. Of about 20,000 clones listed, roughly 90% are singletons. The specimen was peripheral blood. These receptors were collected from a human donor in a cohort sampled during active COVID-19. Each CDR3 is given with its conserved first and last residue. The D gene is left open where the match is weak. Only part of the rows carry a size: once, few, many, or a class if the clone is expanded.

j_call: TRBJ2-7
v_call: TRBV5-1
clone_size: -
d_call: TRBD2
cdr3_nt: TGCGCCAGCAGCTTGGAGGCGGGAGCCTACGAGCAGTACTTC
cdr3_aa: CASSLEAGAYEQYF

j_call: TRBJ2-1
v_call: TRBV7-8
clone_size: once
d_call: -
cdr3_nt: TGTGCCAGCAGCTTGGGACTTCCCAATGAGCAGTTCTTC
cdr3_aa: CASSLGLPNEQFF

j_call: TRBJ1-3
v_call: TRBV30
clone_size: -
d_call: -
cdr3_nt: TGTGCCTGGACTACTGGAAACACCATATATTTT
cdr3_aa: CAWTTGNTIYF

j_call: TRBJ2-4
v_call: TRBV30
clone_size: -
d_call: -
cdr3_nt: TGTGCCTGGAGCCCCTCTACCGGTACAGGAAACATTCAGTACTTC
cdr3_aa: CAWSPSTGTGNIQYF

j_call: TRBJ2-7
v_call: TRBV28
clone_size: -
d_call: -
cdr3_nt: TGTGCCAGCAGTTCCCCCTCTGCGGGCAGGGACTTCTACGAGCAGTACTTC
cdr3_aa: CASSSPSAGRDFYEQYF

j_call: TRBJ2-2
v_call: TRBV30
clone_size: -
d_call: TRBD1
cdr3_nt: TGTGCCTGGGGGGACAGGGCCGGGGAGCTGTTTTTT
cdr3_aa: CAWGDRAGELFF

j_call: TRBJ2-5
v_call: TRBV2
clone_size: -
d_call: -
cdr3_nt: TGTGCCAGCACTGGGGAGGAAGAGACCCAGTACTTC
cdr3_aa: CASTGEEETQYF

j_call: TRBJ2-1
v_call: TRBV5-1
clone_size: -
d_call: -
cdr3_nt: TGCGCCAGCAGCTTGGGCGGGTCCTACAATGAGCAGTTCTTC
cdr3_aa: CASSLGGSYNEQFF

j_call: TRBJ2-7
v_call: TRBV28
clone_size: -
d_call: TRBD1
cdr3_nt: TGTGCCAGCATCGCGACAGGGGGATATGAAGACGAGCAGTACTTC
cdr3_aa: CASIATGGYEDEQYF

j_call: TRBJ1-5
v_call: TRBV6-5
clone_size: -
d_call: -
cdr3_nt: TGTGCCAGCAGCTACACGGGGGACAATCAGCCCCAGCATTTT
cdr3_aa: CASSYTGDNQPQHF

j_call: TRBJ1-4
v_call: TRBV15
clone_size: -
d_call: TRBD1
cdr3_nt: TGTGCCACCAGCAGGGGGGACAGTGAAAATGAAAAACTGTTTTTT
cdr3_aa: CATSRGDSENEKLFF

j_call: TRBJ1-2
v_call: TRBV28
clone_size: -
d_call: -
cdr3_nt: TGTGCCAGCAGTTCGACAGATGGCTACACCTTC
cdr3_aa: CASSSTDGYTF

j_call: TRBJ2-7
v_call: TRBV19
clone_size: -
d_call: -
cdr3_nt: TGTGCCAGTAGTATTCAGGATCCCTACGAGCAGTACTTC
cdr3_aa: CASSIQDPYEQYF

j_call: TRBJ2-7
v_call: TRBV18
clone_size: -
d_call: TRBD2
cdr3_nt: TGTGCCAGCTCACCCGGGACTAGGGGCTACGAGCAGTACTTC
cdr3_aa: CASSPGTRGYEQYF

j_call: TRBJ1-1
v_call: TRBV3-1/TRBV3-2
clone_size: -
d_call: TRBD1
cdr3_nt: TGTGCCAGCAGCCAATTACAGGGGGCCTCTTTCTTT
cdr3_aa: CASSQLQGASFF

j_call: TRBJ2-3
v_call: TRBV5-7
clone_size: -
d_call: TRBD2
cdr3_nt: TGTGCCAGCAGCTATGCTAGCGGGAGCACAGATACGCAGTATTTT
cdr3_aa: CASSYASGSTDTQYF

j_call: TRBJ1-1
v_call: TRBV5-4
clone_size: -
d_call: TRBD1
cdr3_nt: TGTGCCAGCAGCGGACGGACAGGGAACACTGAAGCTTTCTTT
cdr3_aa: CASSGRTGNTEAFF

j_call: TRBJ2-7
v_call: TRBV4-1
clone_size: -
d_call: -
cdr3_nt: TGCGCCAGCAGCCAAGGTTCCAGTTCCTACGAGCAGTACTTC
cdr3_aa: CASSQGSSSYEQYF

j_call: TRBJ2-3
v_call: TRBV9
clone_size: -
d_call: -
cdr3_nt: TGTGCCAGCAGCGTAGTGGGCGGGCGGAGCACAGATACGCAGTATTTT
cdr3_aa: CASSVVGGRSTDTQYF

j_call: TRBJ1-1
v_call: TRBV5-4
clone_size: -
d_call: -
cdr3_nt: TGTGCCAGCAGCGCGGGACCCCAGAACACTGAAGCTTTCTTT
cdr3_aa: CASSAGPQNTEAFF

j_call: TRBJ2-7
v_call: TRBV6-5
clone_size: -
d_call: TRBD1
cdr3_nt: TGTGCCAGCAGCGAGGGACAGGGTTCCTTTTGGGAGCAGTACTTC
cdr3_aa: CASSEGQGSFWEQYF

j_call: TRBJ1-1
v_call: TRBV14
clone_size: -
d_call: -
cdr3_nt: TGTGCCAGCAGCCATGCCACAGGTGAAGCTTTCTTT
cdr3_aa: CASSHATGEAFF

j_call: TRBJ2-1
v_call: TRBV7-9
clone_size: -
d_call: -
cdr3_nt: TGTGCCAGCAGCGGACAAATCAATGAGCAGTTCTTC
cdr3_aa: CASSGQINEQFF

j_call: TRBJ1-1
v_call: TRBV11-1
clone_size: -
d_call: -
cdr3_nt: TGTGCCAGCAGCTGGGCAGGGGCCTTGAACACTGAAGCTTTCTTT
cdr3_aa: CASSWAGALNTEAFF

j_call: TRBJ2-1
v_call: TRBV6-5
clone_size: -
d_call: -
cdr3_nt: TGTGCCAGCAAGGAGGTAGGCTACAATGAGCAGTTCTTC
cdr3_aa: CASKEVGYNEQFF

j_call: TRBJ1-6
v_call: TRBV27
clone_size: -
d_call: -
cdr3_nt: TGTGCCAGCAGTTTAGTAGCAGGGAAGAATTCACCCCTCCACTTT
cdr3_aa: CASSLVAGKNSPLHF

j_call: TRBJ1-5
v_call: TRBV23-1
clone_size: -
d_call: -
cdr3_nt: TGCGCCAGCAGTCAGAACGTAACCAGCGGGGGGCGAAAGACCGAGCCCCAGCATTTT
cdr3_aa: CASSQNVTSGGRKTEPQHF

j_call: TRBJ1-5
v_call: TRBV15
clone_size: -
d_call: TRBD1
cdr3_nt: TGTGCCACCAGCGGACAGGGTGGCAATCAGCCCCAGCATTTT
cdr3_aa: CATSGQGGNQPQHF

j_call: TRBJ2-7
v_call: TRBV18
clone_size: -
d_call: -
cdr3_nt: TGTGCCAGCTCTGCTGGCCAGGGGATAACTCTCGAGCAGTACTTC
cdr3_aa: CASSAGQGITLEQYF

j_call: TRBJ2-7
v_call: TRBV7-6
clone_size: -
d_call: TRBD2
cdr3_nt: TGTGCCAGCAGCTTGGGAGCCGGGACTAGCGGGACCTACGAGCAGTACTTC
cdr3_aa: CASSLGAGTSGTYEQYF

j_call: TRBJ1-5
v_call: TRBV19
clone_size: once
d_call: TRBD1
cdr3_nt: TGTGCCAGTAGTTCCGACAGGGATGAGCAGCCCCAGCATTTT
cdr3_aa: CASSSDRDEQPQHF

j_call: TRBJ1-1
v_call: TRBV7-9
clone_size: -
d_call: -
cdr3_nt: TGTGCCAGCAGCTTTCAGGGAGGAATGACTGAAGCTTTCTTT
cdr3_aa: CASSFQGGMTEAFF

j_call: TRBJ2-2
v_call: TRBV3-1/TRBV3-2
clone_size: -
d_call: -
cdr3_nt: TGTGCCAGCAGCCACCCGGGAGCCGGGGAGCTGTTTTTT
cdr3_aa: CASSHPGAGELFF

j_call: TRBJ2-5
v_call: TRBV11-2
clone_size: few
d_call: -
cdr3_nt: TGTGCCAGCAGCTTAGGGCAGGTACCCAAAGAGACCCAGTACTTC
cdr3_aa: CASSLGQVPKETQYF

j_call: TRBJ2-1
v_call: TRBV30
clone_size: -
d_call: TRBD2
cdr3_nt: TGTGCCTGGAGTTTCGCTAGCGGCAATGAGCAGTTCTTC
cdr3_aa: CAWSFASGNEQFF

j_call: TRBJ2-2
v_call: TRBV30
clone_size: -
d_call: -
cdr3_nt: TGTGCCTGGAGTGACACACCTTACCGGGAGCTGTTTTTT
cdr3_aa: CAWSDTPYRELFF

j_call: TRBJ1-5
v_call: TRBV10-2
clone_size: large
d_call: -
cdr3_nt: TGCGCCACAGGGGTGCATAGCAATCAGCCCCAGCATTTT
cdr3_aa: CATGVHSNQPQHF

j_call: TRBJ2-1
v_call: TRBV10-3
clone_size: once
d_call: -
cdr3_nt: TGTGCCATCATGGAAAATCAGCGGAGCAATGAGCAGTTCTTC
cdr3_aa: CAIMENQRSNEQFF

j_call: TRBJ1-5
v_call: TRBV4-2
clone_size: -
d_call: -
cdr3_nt: TGTGCCAGCAGCCTATCACGGGGGGCGGTTGGACAGCCCCAGCATTTT
cdr3_aa: CASSLSRGAVGQPQHF